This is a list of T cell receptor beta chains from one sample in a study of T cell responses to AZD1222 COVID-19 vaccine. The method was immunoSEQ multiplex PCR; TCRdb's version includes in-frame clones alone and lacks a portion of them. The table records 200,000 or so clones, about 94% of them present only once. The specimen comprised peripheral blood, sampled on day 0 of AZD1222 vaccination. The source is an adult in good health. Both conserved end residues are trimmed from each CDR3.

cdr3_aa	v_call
ATSRHHKGNYEQY	TRBV15
ASSSYTNYEQY	TRBV19
ASSWMNGRSADTQY	TRBV5-4
ASSFPGAGGTEAF	TRBV5-4
ASSEDHTDTQY	TRBV2
SVDFGGASGYGYT	TRBV29-1
ASSPNGPNQPQH	TRBV18
ATNRAFMGATGELF	TRBV27
SAKPNYGYT	TRBV20-1
ASSPEGWGSVNTEAF	TRBV7-9
ASSPWTGGASNEKLF	TRBV21-1
ARSWDTKTEAF	TRBV30
ASSPITPGTSYT	TRBV7-9
ASSGPPLNSYEQY	TRBV2
AWAQGIGNTEAF	TRBV30
ASSLAGLLTDTQY	TRBV7-6
ASRARPGVSGELF	TRBV27
SARGDTEAF	TRBV20-1
ASSGVGDSNEQY	TRBV9
ASSLEIRRTNTDTQY	TRBV5-6
ASSQGQLNTEAF	TRBV3-1/TRBV3-2
ASRTGNTGELF	TRBV12-3/TRBV12-4
ATSRLEGFSGYT	TRBV15
ATSRDVRDGSYNEQF	TRBV15
AWSAGAGNTIY	TRBV30
ASSETSGRAFEQF	TRBV9
SVVTGVLQPQH	TRBV29-1
ATSRVAESTDTQY	TRBV15
ASSQDHRNDEQY	TRBV4-2
ASSLSQGSISGANVLT	TRBV27
ASSQRVDNSPLH	TRBV4-2
ASSKPGQLRETQY	TRBV28
ASSQQRGTALSPDTQY	TRBV3-1/TRBV3-2
ASSDVYGRETQY	TRBV6-1
ASSSQPPGQGAHGYT	TRBV27
ASSPGTGRTGELF	TRBV5-4
ASSHQGPSSYEQY	TRBV7-3
ASSSPTSGQETQY	TRBV5-4
SVESGRGEEQY	TRBV29-1
SVGSDRRARGEQY	TRBV29-1
ATSDSVSYEQY	TRBV24-1
ASTKPPAGGPNEQF	TRBV19
ASSLLGRGEKLF	TRBV27
ASTGLAANTGELF	TRBV5-1
ASSVLGSTGELF	TRBV9
ASSGSMDTGELF	TRBV7-9
ASSQNRDNNYGYT	TRBV4-3
ASSLYRPGNTIY	TRBV28
ASTWGGGGYGYT	TRBV28
AWSVLTGFGELF	TRBV30
AWRGTGVGGYT	TRBV30
ASSITLGTSYGYT	TRBV19